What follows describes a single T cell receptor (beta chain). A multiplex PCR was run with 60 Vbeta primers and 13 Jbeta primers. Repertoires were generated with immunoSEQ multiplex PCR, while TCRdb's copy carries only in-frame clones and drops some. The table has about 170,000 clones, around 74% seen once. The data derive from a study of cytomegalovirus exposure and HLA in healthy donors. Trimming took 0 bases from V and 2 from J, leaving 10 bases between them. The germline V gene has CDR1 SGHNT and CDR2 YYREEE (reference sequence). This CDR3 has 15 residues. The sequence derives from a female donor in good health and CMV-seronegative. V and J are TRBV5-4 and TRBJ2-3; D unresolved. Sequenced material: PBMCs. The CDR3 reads CASSLGQVITDTQYF. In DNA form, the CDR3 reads TGTGCCAGCAGCTTGGGTCAGGTGATCACAGATACGCAGTATTTT.